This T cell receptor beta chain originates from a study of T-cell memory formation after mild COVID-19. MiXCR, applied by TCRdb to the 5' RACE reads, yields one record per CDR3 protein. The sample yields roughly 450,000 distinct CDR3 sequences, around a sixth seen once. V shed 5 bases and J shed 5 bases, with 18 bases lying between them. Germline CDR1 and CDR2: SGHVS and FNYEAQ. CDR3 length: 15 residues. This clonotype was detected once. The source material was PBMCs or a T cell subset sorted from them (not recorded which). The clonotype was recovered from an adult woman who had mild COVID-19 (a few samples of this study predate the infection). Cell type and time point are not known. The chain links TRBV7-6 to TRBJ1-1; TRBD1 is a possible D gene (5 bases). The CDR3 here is CASSLGVGWRTEAFF. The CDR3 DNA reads TGTGCCAGCAGCCTAGGGGTAGGGTGGAGAACTGAAGCTTTCTTT. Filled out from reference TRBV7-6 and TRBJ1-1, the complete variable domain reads GAGVSQSPRYKVTKRGQDVALRCDPISGHVSLYWYRQALGQGPEFLTYFNYEAQQDKSGLPNDRFSAERPEGSISTLTIQRTEQRDSAMYRCASSLGVGWRTEAFFGQGTRLTVV.